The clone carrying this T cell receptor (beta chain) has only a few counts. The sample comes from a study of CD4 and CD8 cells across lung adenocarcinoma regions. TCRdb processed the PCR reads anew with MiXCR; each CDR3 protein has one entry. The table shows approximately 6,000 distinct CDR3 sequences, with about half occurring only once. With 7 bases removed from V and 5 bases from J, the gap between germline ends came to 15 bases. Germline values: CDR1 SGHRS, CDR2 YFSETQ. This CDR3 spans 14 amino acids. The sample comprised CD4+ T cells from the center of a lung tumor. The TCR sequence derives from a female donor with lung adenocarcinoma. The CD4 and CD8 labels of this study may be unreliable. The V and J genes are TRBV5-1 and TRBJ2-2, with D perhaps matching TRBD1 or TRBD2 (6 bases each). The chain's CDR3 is CASGRGEETGELFF. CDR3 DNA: TGCGCCAGCGGAAGGGGGGAGGAGACCGGGGAGCTGTTTTTT.